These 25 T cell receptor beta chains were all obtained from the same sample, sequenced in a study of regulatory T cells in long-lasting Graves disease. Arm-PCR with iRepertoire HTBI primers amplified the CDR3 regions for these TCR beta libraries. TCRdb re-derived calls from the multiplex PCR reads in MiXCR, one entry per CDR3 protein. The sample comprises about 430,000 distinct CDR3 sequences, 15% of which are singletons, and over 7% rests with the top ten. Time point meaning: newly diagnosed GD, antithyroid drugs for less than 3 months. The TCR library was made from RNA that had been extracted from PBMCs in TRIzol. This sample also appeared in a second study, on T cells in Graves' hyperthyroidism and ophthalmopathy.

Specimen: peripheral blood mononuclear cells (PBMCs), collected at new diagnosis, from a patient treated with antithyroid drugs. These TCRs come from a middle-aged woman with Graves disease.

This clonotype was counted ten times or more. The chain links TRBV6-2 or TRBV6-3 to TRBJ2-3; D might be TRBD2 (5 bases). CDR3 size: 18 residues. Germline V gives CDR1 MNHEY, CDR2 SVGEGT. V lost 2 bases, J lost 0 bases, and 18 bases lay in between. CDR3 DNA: TGTGCCAGCAGTTACACCCCCTCGTCAAGCGGAAGCACAGATACGCAGTATTTT. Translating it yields CASSYTPSSSGSTDTQYF.

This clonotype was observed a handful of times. For the CDR3, the DNA is TGTGCCAGCAGCCCCCCGGGAGGGACAGGGGAGGAAGCTTTCTTT. Its translation is CASSPPGGTGEEAFF. This chain uses TRBV3-1 with TRBJ1-1; 10 bases line up with TRBD1. J gave up 8 bases and V 4 bases, and 10 bases lay outside the gene matches. Germline lookup yields CDR1 LGHDT and CDR2 YNNKEL (reference sequence). The CDR3 is 15 residues long.

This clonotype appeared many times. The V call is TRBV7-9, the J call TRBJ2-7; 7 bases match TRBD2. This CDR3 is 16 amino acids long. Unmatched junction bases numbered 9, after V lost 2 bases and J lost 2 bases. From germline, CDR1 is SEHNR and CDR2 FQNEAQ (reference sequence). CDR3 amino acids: CASSLLGLQPPYEQYF. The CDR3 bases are TGTGCCAGCAGCTTACTGGGACTACAACCCCCCTACGAGCAGTACTTC.

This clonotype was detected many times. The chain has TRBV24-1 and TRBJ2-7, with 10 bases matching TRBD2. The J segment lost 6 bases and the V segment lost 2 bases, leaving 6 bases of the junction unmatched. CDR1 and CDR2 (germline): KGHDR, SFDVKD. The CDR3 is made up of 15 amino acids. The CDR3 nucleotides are TGTGCCACCAGTGATTCGTCCAGCGGGAGGGGCGAGCAGTACTTC. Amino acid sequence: CATSDSSSGRGEQYF.

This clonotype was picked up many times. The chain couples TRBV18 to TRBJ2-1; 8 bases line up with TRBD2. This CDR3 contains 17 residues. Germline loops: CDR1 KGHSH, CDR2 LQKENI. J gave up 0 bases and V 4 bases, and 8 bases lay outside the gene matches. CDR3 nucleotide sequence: TGTGCCAGCTCACGATCTAGCGGGCCTAGCTCCTACAATGAGCAGTTCTTC. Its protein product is CASSRSSGPSSYNEQFF.

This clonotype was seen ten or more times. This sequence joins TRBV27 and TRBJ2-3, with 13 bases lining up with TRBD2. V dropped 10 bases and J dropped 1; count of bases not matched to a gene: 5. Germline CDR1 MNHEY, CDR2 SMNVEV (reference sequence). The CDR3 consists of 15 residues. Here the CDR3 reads CATRGLAGGTDTQYF. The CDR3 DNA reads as TGTGCCACCCGAGGACTAGCGGGAGGCACAGATACGCAGTATTTT.

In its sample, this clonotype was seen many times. In DNA, the CDR3 is TGTGCCACGACGGGACTAGCGGGCCCAGATACGCAGTATTTT. It yields the protein CATTGLAGPDTQYF. The chain carries TRBV6-1 and TRBJ2-3; 12 bases are a match to TRBD2. Germline V gene lookup returns CDR1 MNHNS and CDR2 SASEGT. The V gene end was trimmed by 10 bases and the J gene end by 4 bases; junction bases not matched to a gene: 6. The CDR3 length is 14 residues.

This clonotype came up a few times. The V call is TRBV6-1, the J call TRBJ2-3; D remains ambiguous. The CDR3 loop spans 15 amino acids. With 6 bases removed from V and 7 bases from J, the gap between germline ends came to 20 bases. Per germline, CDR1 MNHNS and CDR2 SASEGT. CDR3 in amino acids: CASSSHLERAYTQYF. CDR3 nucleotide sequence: TGTGCCAGCAGCTCCCACCTCGAAAGGGCTTATACGCAGTATTTT.

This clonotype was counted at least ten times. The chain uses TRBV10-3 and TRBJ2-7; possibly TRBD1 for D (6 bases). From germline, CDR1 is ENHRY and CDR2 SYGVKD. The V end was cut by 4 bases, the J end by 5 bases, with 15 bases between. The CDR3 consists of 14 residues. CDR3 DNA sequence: TGTGCCATCAGTGCCCACAGGGTCGAGGACGAGCAGTACTTC. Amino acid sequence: CAISAHRVEDEQYF.

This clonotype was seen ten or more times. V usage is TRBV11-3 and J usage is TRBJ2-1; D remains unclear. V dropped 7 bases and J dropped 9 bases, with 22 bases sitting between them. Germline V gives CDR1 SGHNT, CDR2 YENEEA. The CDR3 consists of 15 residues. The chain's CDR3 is CASKEIGGAPVEQFF. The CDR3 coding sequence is TGTGCCAGCAAAGAAATAGGCGGAGCTCCCGTTGAGCAGTTCTTC.

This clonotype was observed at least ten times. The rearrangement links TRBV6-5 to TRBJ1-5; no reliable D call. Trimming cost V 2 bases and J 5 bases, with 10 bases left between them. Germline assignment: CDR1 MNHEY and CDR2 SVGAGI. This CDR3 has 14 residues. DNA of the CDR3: TGTGCCAGCAGTTACGGCAGTACCCATCAGCCCCAGCATTTT. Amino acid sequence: CASSYGSTHQPQHF.

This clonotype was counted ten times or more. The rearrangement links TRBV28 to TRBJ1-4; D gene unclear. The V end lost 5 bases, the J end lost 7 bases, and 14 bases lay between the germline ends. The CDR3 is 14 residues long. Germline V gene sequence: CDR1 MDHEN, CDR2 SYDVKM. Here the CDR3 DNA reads TGTGCCAGCAGTACGACCCTTTCGGGTGAAAAACTGTTTTTT. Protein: CASSTTLSGEKLFF.

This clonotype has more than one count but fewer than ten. This CDR3 is CSAPKVDEQFF. In DNA form, the CDR3 reads TGCAGTGCCCCGAAAGTGGATGAGCAGTTCTTC. V usage is TRBV20-1 and J usage is TRBJ2-1; D is ambiguous. Trimming shortened V by 6 bases and J by 8 bases, and 11 bases separated the two germline ends. Germline-derived CDR1 and CDR2 are DFQATT and SNEGSKA (reference sequence). CDR3 size: 11 residues.

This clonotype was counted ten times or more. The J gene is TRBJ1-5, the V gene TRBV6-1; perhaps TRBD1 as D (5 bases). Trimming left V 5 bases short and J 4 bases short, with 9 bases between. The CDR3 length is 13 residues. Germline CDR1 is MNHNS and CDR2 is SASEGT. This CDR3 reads CASSRDVNQPQHF. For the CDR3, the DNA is TGTGCCAGCAGTCGGGACGTAAATCAGCCCCAGCATTTT.

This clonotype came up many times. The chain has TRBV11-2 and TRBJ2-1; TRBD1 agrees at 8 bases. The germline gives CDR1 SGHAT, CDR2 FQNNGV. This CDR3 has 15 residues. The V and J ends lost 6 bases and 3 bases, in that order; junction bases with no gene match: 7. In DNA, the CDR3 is TGTGCCAGCAGACAAGACAGGGGCGTCTACAATGAGCAGTTCTTC. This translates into CASRQDRGVYNEQFF.

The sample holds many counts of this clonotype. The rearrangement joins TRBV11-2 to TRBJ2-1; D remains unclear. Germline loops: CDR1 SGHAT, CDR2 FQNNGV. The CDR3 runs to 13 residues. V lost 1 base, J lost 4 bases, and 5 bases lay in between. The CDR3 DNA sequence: TGTGCCAGCAGCTTAGGACATTACAATGAGCAGTTCTTC. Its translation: CASSLGHYNEQFF. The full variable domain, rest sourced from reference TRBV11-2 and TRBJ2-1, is EAGVAQSPRYKIIEKRQSVAFWCNPISGHATLYWYQQILGQGPKLLIQFQNNGVVDDSQLPKDRFSAERLKGVDSTLKIQPAKLEDSAVYLCASSLGHYNEQFFGPGTRLTVL.

The CDR3 is CASSNAGVETQYF. The CDR3 bases are TGTGCCAGCAGCAACGCGGGGGTAGAGACCCAGTACTTC. The chain links TRBV7-9 to TRBJ2-5; 7 bases fit TRBD2. Per germline, CDR1 SEHNR and CDR2 FQNEAQ (reference sequence). The CDR3 spans 13 residues. V was pared by 5 bases and J by 4 bases, with 4 bases of the junction left unmatched. Full variable domain (rest looked up from reference TRBV7-9 and TRBJ2-5): DTGVSQNPRHKITKRGQNVTFRCDPISEHNRLYWYRQTLGQGPEFLTYFQNEAQLEKSRLLSDRFSAERPKGSFSTLEIQRTEQGDSAMYLCASSNAGVETQYFGPGTRLLVL.

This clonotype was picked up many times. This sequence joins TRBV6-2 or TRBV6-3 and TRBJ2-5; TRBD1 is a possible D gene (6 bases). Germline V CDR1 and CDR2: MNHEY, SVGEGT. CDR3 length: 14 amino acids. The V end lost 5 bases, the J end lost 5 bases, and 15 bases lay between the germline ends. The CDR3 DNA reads TGTGCCAGCAGTAAGGGACACTTTGGGGAGACCCAGTACTTC. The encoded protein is CASSKGHFGETQYF.

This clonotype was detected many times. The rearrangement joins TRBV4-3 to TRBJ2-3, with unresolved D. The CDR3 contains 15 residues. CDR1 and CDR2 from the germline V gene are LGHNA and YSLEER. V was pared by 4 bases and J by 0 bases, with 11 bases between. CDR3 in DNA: TGCGCCAGCAGCCCTGGCAGGTGGAGCACAGATACGCAGTATTTT. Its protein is CASSPGRWSTDTQYF.

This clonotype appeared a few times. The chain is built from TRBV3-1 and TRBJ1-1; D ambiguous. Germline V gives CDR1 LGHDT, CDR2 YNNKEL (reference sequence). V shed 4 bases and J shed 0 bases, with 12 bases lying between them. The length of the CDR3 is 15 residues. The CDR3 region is CASSPKEVVNTEAFF. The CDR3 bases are TGTGCCAGCAGCCCCAAAGAGGTTGTGAACACTGAAGCTTTCTTT.

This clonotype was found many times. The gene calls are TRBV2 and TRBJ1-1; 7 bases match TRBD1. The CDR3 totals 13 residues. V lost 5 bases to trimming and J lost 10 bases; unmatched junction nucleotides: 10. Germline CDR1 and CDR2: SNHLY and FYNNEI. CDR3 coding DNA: TGTGCCAGCAGTAATGACAGGGAGAGTCGAGCTTTCTTT. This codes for CASSNDRESRAFF.

CDR3 DNA: TGTGCCAGCAGTCCGGGACAGAACACAGATACGCAGTATTTT. It translates to CASSPGQNTDTQYF. The V gene is TRBV27, the J gene TRBJ2-3; 7 bases agree with TRBD1. The length of the CDR3 is 14 residues. V gave up 5 bases and J gave up 2 bases; unmatched junction bases: 4. CDR1 is MNHEY and CDR2 is SMNVEV in the germline V gene (reference sequence).

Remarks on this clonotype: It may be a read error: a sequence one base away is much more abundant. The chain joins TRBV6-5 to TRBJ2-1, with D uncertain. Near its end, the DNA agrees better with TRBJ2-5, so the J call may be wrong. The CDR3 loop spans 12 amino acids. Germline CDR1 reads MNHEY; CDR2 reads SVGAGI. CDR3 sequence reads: CASSYDGETQYF. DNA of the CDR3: TGTGCCAGCAGTTACGACGGGGAGACCCAGTACTTC.

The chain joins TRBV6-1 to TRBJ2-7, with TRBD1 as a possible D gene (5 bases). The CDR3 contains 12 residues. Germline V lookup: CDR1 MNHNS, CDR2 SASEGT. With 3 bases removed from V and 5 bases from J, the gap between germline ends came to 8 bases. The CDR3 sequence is CASSDEGDEQYF. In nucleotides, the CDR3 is TGTGCCAGCAGTGATGAAGGGGACGAGCAGTACTTC.

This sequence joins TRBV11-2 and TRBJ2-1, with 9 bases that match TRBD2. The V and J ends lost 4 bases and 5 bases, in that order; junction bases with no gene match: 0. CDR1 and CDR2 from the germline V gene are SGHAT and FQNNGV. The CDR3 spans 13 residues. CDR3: CASSSSGDNEQFF. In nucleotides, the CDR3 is TGTGCCAGCAGCTCTAGCGGGGACAATGAGCAGTTCTTC.